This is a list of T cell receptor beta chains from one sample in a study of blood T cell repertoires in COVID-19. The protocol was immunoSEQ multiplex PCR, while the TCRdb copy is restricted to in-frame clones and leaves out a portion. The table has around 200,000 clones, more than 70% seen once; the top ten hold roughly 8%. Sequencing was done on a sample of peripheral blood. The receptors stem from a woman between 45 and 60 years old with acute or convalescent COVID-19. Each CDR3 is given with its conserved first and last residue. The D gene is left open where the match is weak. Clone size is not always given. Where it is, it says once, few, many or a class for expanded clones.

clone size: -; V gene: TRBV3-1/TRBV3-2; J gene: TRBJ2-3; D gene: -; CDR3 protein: CASSQGGTRTDTQYF; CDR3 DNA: TGTGCCAGCAGCCAGGGCGGGACTCGCACAGATACGCAGTATTTT
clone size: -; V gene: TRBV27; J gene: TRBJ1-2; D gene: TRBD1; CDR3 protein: CASSLSASGGAYGYTF; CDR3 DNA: TGTGCCAGCAGTTTATCAGCTTCAGGGGGCGCTTATGGCTACACCTTC
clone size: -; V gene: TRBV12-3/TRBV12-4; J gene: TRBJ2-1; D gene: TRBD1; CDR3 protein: CASSFTTGYEQFF; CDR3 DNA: TGTGCCAGCAGTTTTACGACAGGGTATGAGCAGTTCTTC
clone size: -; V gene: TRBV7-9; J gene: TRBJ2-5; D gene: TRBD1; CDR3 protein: CASSCGQGGMETQYF; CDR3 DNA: TGTGCCAGCAGCTGTGGACAGGGGGGCATGGAGACCCAGTACTTC
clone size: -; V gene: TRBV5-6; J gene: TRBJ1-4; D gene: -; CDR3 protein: CASSLYGWRVGEKLFF; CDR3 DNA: TGTGCCAGCAGCTTGTATGGTTGGAGGGTTGGAGAAAAACTGTTTTTT
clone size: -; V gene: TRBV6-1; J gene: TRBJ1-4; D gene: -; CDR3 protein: CASSDRPGVGEKLFF; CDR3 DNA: TGTGCCAGCAGTGATAGGCCAGGGGTTGGGGAAAAACTGTTTTTT
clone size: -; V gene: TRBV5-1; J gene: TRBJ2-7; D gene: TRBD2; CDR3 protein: CASSSTSGEYEQYF; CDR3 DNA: TGCGCCAGCAGTAGCACTAGCGGGGAGTACGAGCAGTACTTC
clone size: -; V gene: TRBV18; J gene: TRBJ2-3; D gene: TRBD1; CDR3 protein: CASSQGTGSTDTQYF; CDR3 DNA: TGTGCCAGCTCACAAGGGACAGGGAGCACAGATACGCAGTATTTT
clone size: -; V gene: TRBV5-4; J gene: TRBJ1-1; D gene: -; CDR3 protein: CASGPGWGGTEAFF; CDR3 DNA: TGTGCCAGCGGCCCTGGGTGGGGGGGCACTGAAGCTTTCTTT
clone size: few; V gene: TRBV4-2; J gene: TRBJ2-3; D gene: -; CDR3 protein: CASSTRPSDTQYF; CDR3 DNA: TGTGCCAGCAGCACACGCCCGTCAGATACGCAGTATTTT
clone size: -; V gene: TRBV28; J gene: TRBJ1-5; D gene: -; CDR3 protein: CASSLRQGRSQPQHF; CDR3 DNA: TGTGCCAGCAGTTTAAGGCAGGGTAGGAGTCAGCCCCAGCATTTT
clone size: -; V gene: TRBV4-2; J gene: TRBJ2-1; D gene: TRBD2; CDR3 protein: CASSQDPGAGGTGNEQFF; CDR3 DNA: TGTGCCAGCAGCCAAGATCCGGGAGCGGGAGGAACGGGGAATGAGCAGTTCTTC
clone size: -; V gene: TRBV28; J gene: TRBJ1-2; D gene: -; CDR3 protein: CASSFGAQDPLDYGYTF; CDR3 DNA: TGTGCCAGCAGTTTTGGGGCGCAGGACCCCCTCGACTATGGCTACACCTTC
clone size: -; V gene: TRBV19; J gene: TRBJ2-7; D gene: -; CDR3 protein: CASSILGGSGYEQYF; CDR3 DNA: TGTGCCAGTAGTATATTAGGAGGGTCAGGTTACGAGCAGTACTTC
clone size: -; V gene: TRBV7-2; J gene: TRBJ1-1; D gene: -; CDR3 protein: CASTPWIGAEAFF; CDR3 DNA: TGTGCCAGCACCCCTTGGATCGGGGCTGAAGCTTTCTTT
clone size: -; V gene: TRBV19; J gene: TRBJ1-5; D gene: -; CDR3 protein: CASSISNFNQPQHF; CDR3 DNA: TGTGCCAGTAGTATTAGCAATTTCAATCAGCCCCAGCATTTT
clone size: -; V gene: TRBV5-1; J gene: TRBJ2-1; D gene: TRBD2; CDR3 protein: CASSLGAGGYNEQFF; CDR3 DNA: TGCGCCAGCAGCTTAGGGGCGGGAGGGTACAATGAGCAGTTCTTC
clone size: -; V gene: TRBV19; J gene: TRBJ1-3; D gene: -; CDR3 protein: CASSISNRLSGNTIYF; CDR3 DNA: TGTGCCAGTAGTATCTCCAACCGACTCTCTGGAAACACCATATATTTT
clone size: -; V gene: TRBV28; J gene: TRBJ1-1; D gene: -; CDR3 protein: CASSLLNTEAFF; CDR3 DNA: TGTGCCAGCTCCTTATTGAACACTGAAGCTTTCTTT
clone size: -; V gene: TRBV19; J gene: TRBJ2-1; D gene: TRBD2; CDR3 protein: CASRPGRREGIEQFF; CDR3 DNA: TGTGCCAGTAGGCCCGGGAGGCGGGAGGGTATTGAGCAGTTCTTC
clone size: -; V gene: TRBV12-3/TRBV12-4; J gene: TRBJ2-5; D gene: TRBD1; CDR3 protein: CASSLTGAEPQYF; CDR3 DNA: TGTGCCAGCAGCTTAACAGGGGCCGAGCCCCAGTACTTC
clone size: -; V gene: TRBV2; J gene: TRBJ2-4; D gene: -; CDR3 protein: CASSAGEANIQYF; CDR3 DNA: TGTGCCAGCAGTGCGGGGGAGGCGAACATTCAGTACTTC
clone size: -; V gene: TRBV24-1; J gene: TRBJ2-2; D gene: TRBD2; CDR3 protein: CATSDSSGRSNTGELFF; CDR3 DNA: TGTGCCACCAGTGATTCAAGCGGGAGGTCGAACACCGGGGAGCTGTTTTTT
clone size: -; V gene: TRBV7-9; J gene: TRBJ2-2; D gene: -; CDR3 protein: CASRITVVREHRGAVF; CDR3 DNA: TGTGCCAGCAGGATTACGGTGGTACGGGAACACCGGGGAGCTGTTTTT
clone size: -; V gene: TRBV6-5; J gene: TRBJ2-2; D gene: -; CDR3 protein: CASREVWTGELFF; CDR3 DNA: TGTGCCAGCAGGGAGGTTTGGACCGGGGAGCTGTTTTTT
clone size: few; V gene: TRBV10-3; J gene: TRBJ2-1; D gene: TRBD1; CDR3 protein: CAIRKDRGPYNEQFF; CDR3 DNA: TGTGCCATCAGGAAAGACAGGGGCCCTTACAATGAGCAGTTCTTC
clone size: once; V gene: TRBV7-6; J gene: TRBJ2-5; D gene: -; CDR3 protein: CASSLSLGGPGTQYF; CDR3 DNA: TGTGCCAGCAGCTTAAGTCTGGGGGGGCCGGGGACCCAGTACTTC
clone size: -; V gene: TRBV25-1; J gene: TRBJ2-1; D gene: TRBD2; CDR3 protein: CASSDYTSGGNNEQFF; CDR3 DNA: TGTGCCAGCAGTGATTATACTAGCGGGGGGAACAATGAGCAGTTCTTC
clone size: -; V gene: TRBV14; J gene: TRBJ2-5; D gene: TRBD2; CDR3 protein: CASSQVASGSYQETQYF; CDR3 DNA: TGTGCCAGCAGCCAAGTCGCTAGCGGGAGTTATCAAGAGACCCAGTACTTC
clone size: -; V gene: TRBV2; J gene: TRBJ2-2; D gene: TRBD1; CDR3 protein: CASSPRQGPPGELFF; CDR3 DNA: TGTGCCAGCAGTCCTAGACAGGGCCCCCCCGGGGAGCTGTTTTTT
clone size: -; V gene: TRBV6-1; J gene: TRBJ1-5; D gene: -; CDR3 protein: CASSARYYEGNQPQHF; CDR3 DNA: TGTGCCAGCAGTGCCCGTTACTACGAGGGCAATCAGCCCCAGCATTTT
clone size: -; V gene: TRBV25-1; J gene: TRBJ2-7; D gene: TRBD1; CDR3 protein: CASSPPGQSYEQYF; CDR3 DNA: TGTGCCAGCAGCCCCCCGGGACAGTCCTACGAGCAGTACTTC
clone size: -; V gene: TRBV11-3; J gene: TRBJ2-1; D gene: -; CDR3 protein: CASSLTGSHNEQFF; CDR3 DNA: TGTGCCAGCAGCTTAACAGGCTCTCACAATGAGCAGTTCTTC
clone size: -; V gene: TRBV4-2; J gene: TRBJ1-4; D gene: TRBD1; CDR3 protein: CASSRSRGQKTEKLFF; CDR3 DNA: TGTGCCAGCAGCCGCAGCAGGGGACAGAAGACTGAAAAACTGTTTTTT
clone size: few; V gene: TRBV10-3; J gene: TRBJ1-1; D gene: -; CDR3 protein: CAASTGTEAFF; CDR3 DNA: TGTGCCGCCTCCACCGGGACAGAAGCTTTCTTT
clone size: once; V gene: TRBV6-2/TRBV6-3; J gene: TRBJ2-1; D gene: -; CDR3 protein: CASSYTGEQFF; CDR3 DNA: TGTGCCAGCAGTTATACAGGTGAGCAGTTCTTC
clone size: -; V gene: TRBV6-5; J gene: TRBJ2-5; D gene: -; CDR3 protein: CASRSGRRETQYF; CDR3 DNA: TGTGCCAGCAGGTCCGGGCGGAGGGAGACCCAGTACTTC
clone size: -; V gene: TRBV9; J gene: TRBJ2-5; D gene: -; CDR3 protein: CASSASPGVQETQYF; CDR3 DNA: TGTGCCAGCAGCGCCTCCCCCGGGGTTCAAGAGACCCAGTACTTC
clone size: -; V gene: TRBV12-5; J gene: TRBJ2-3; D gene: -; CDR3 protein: CASGPSTDTQYF; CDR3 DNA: TGTGCTAGTGGTCCCTCCACAGATACGCAGTATTTT
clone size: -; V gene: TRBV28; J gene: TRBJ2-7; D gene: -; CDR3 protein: CASSPLTGVTTAYEQYF; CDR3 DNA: TGTGCCAGCAGTCCCCTAACGGGAGTCACAACTGCCTACGAGCAGTACTTC
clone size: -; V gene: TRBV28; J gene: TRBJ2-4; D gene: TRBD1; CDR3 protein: CASSYQQGWNIQYF; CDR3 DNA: TGTGCCAGCAGTTACCAACAGGGGTGGAACATTCAGTACTTC
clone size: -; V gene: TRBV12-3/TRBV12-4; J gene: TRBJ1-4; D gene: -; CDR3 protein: CASRTGSRKLFF; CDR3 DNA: TGTGCCAGCAGGACAGGCTCCCGAAAACTGTTTTTT
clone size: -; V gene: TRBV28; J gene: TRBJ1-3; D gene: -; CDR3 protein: CASSLGGAGNTIYF; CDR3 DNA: TGTGCCAGCAGTTTAGGAGGCGCGGGAAACACCATATATTTT
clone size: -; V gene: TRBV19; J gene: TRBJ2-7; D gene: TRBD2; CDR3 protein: CASSLAGVYEQYF; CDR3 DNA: TGTGCCAGTAGTCTAGCGGGGGTATACGAGCAGTACTTC
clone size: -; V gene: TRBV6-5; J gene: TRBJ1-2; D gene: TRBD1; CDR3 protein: CASSYDGTGRGYGYTF; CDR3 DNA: TGTGCCAGCAGTTACGATGGGACAGGGAGAGGTTATGGCTACACCTTC
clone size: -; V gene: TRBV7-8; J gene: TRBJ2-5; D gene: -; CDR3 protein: CASSLETLRESWETQYF; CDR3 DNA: TGTGCCAGCAGCTTAGAAACCCTCCGGGAGTCGTGGGAGACCCAGTACTTC
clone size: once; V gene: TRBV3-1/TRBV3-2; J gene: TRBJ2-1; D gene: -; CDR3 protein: CASSQKGAEQFF; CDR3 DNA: TGTGCCAGCAGCCAAAAGGGAGCTGAGCAGTTCTTC
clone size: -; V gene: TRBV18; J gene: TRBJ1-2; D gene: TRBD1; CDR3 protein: CASSPNPGQRQRSNYGYTF; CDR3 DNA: TGTGCCAGCTCCCCCAATCCGGGACAGCGACAAAGGTCGAACTATGGCTACACCTTC
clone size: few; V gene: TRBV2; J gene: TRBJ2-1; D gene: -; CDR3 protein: CASSKASWEEQFF; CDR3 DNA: TGTGCCAGCAGTAAGGCTAGCTGGGAGGAGCAGTTCTTC